The clone carrying this T cell receptor beta chain showed up many times. Its antigen is as yet unknown. This CDR3 has 12 amino acids. V dropped 6 bases and J dropped 8 bases, with 13 bases sitting between them. Germline-derived CDR1 and CDR2 are SGHAT and FQNNGV. This sample stems from a study of T cells in Graves' hyperthyroidism and ophthalmopathy. Study observations and caveats: Most clonotypes expanded in the thyroid (above 0.001) were also present in blood. A model using 13 V-J features told ophthalmopathy apart from stable hyperthyroidism. Ophthalmopathy, as predicted by the model, came a median about six months after the prediction.

Patients were excluded because of uncontrolled infection, other autoimmune disease, pregnancy or lactation. Amplification targeted TCR beta CDR3 regions from RNA transcripts. HTBI primers were used for first-round RT-PCR of the TCR CDR3. A single record per CDR3 protein comes from TCRdb applying MiXCR to the multiplex PCR reads. The sample holds approximately 330,000 distinct CDR3 sequences; 20% to 25% are singletons and the top ten take about 50%. The rearrangement joins TRBV11-2 to TRBJ1-1; no definite D call. The source is a woman aged 45-60 years with Graves' hyperthyroidism. The sample consisted of blood. Written as DNA, the CDR3 is TGTGCCAGCAGTTACTGGACTGTCGAAGCTTTCTTT. Translation gives CASSYWTVEAFF.